The TCR beta chain described here comes from a study of PD-L1 blockade in urothelial cancer. Study background: Blood was analyzed 3 weeks (second dose) and 6 weeks after treatment start.

Looked up from germline, CDR1 is MDHEN and CDR2 is SYDVKM. V dropped 3 bases and J dropped 1 base, with 7 bases sitting between them. The CDR3 covers 14 residues. TCRdb's copy holds only in-frame clones and misses some; the assay was immunoSEQ multiplex PCR. Among approximately 110,000 clones listed, 70% to 90% were seen once. This sequence originates from a man aged 50 or older with urothelial cancer. The sequences come from PBMCs, collected around atezolizumab (anti-PD-L1) treatment. J is TRBJ1-3 and V is TRBV28, with D possibly being TRBD1 (6 bases). The CDR3 DNA reads as TGTGCCAGCAGTTTTAGGGGGTCTGGAAACACCATATATTTT. Translating it yields CASSFRGSGNTIYF.